This note documents a single TCR beta chain sequence. Trimming removed 2 bases at V and 5 bases at J, with 12 bases between. CDR3 size: 15 residues. Per the germline V gene, CDR1 is LGHNA and CDR2 is YSLEER. Per the original data handling: Reference gene primer amplification in the assay estimated nucleated cell counts. The method was immunoSEQ multiplex PCR; TCRdb's version includes in-frame clones alone and lacks a portion of them. V and J calls and clone size are as listed in that table; D and trimming were resolved from the DNA. The sample holds 150,000 to 200,000 clones, 85% to 95% seen once. The sample is drawn from a study of blood T cell repertoires in COVID-19. Study-level background: The United States, Italy and Spain were the sources of the acute and convalescent COVID-19 samples. Nucleic acid was either cDNA or gDNA, and it came from T cells, B-cell-depleted T cells, or PBMCs.

This chain links TRBV4-3 with TRBJ1-4, with D maybe TRBD1 (5 bases). This TCR came from a woman aged 45-60 years with acute or convalescent COVID-19. Sequencing was performed on peripheral blood. The CDR3 reads CASSQSGRGNEKLFF. Written as DNA, the CDR3 is TGCGCCAGCAGCCAATCAGGGCGGGGAAATGAAAAACTGTTTTTT.